These T cell receptor beta chains were read from a single sample in a study of graft-versus-host responses after intestinal transplantation. Which antigens these TCRs recognize remains unknown. The repertoire was sequenced with immunoSEQ multiplex PCR; TCRdb's copy has only in-frame clones and lacks some. Of 65,000 to 100,000 clones detected, about 90% appear once; the ten largest clones hold about 0.44%. The sample here was unstimulated CD8+ T cells sorted from spleen or lymph node cells, taken before transplant. Receptors were obtained from a human donor who was the organ donor for an intestinal transplant. CDR3s include the opening cysteine and the closing phenylalanine or tryptophan. The D gene is left open where the match is weak. The size field is filled for only some rows; it gives once, few, many or a size class.

>-|14|TRBJ2-7|TRBV5-4|-
CASREQGQVGEQYF
TGTGCCAGCAGAGAGCAGGGTCAGGTGGGCGAGCAGTACTTC
>TRBD1|15|TRBJ1-2|TRBV7-6|-
CASSSEGGLNYGYTF
TGTGCCAGCAGCTCCGAAGGGGGCCTTAACTATGGCTACACCTTC
>-|14|TRBJ2-7|TRBV7-9|-
CASSPLGGANEQYF
TGTGCCAGCAGCCCCTTGGGGGGGGCCAACGAGCAGTACTTC
>TRBD1|14|TRBJ2-1|TRBV7-9|-
CASSFGTGNNEQFF
TGTGCCAGCAGCTTCGGGACAGGGAACAATGAGCAGTTCTTC
>-|14|TRBJ1-5|TRBV27|-
CASSYGGRYQPQHF
TGTGCCAGCAGTTACGGTGGGAGGTATCAGCCCCAGCATTTT
>-|12|TRBJ1-4|TRBV7-9|-
CASSFSSQELFF
TGTGCCAGCAGCTTTTCCAGTCAGGAACTGTTTTTT
>TRBD2|14|TRBJ2-7|TRBV27|once
CASSLNTGGIEQYF
TGTGCCAGCAGTTTAAATACGGGGGGGATCGAGCAGTACTTC
>-|15|TRBJ1-1|TRBV19|-
CASSISGEMNTEAFF
TGTGCCAGTAGTATTTCGGGGGAAATGAACACTGAAGCTTTCTTT
>-|13|TRBJ2-7|TRBV15|-
CATSTAGENEQYF
TGTGCCACCAGCACGGCAGGGGAAAACGAGCAGTACTTC
>TRBD2|17|TRBJ2-7|TRBV4-3|-
CASSQGVSGGLSYEQYF
TGCGCCAGCAGCCAAGGAGTCAGCGGGGGGTTGTCCTACGAGCAGTACTTC
>-|13|TRBJ2-3|TRBV19|-
CASSGYSTDTQYF
TGTGCCAGCTCAGGATACAGCACAGATACGCAGTATTTT
>-|13|TRBJ1-5|TRBV4-1|-
CASSQVRNQPQHF
TGCGCCAGCAGCCAAGTCAGGAATCAGCCCCAGCATTTT
>-|13|TRBJ2-7|TRBV7-9|-
CASSSTPSYEQYF
TGTGCCAGCAGCTCCACACCTTCCTACGAGCAGTACTTC
>-|13|TRBJ1-1|TRBV5-1|-
CASSLSMNTEAFF
TGCGCCAGCAGCTTGTCTATGAACACTGAAGCTTTCTTT
>TRBD2|16|TRBJ2-3|TRBV7-6|-
CASSLGLAGDTDTQYF
TGTGCCAGCAGCTTAGGACTAGCGGGGGACACAGATACGCAGTATTTT
>TRBD2|17|TRBJ2-3|TRBV2|-
CASSEASTSGGVDTQYF
TGTGCCAGCAGTGAAGCTTCGACTAGCGGGGGGGTAGATACGCAGTATTTT
>TRBD2|15|TRBJ2-3|TRBV9|-
CASSVGSGGADTQYF
TGTGCCAGCAGCGTTGGTAGCGGGGGGGCAGATACGCAGTATTTT
>-|13|TRBJ1-2|TRBV5-4|-
CASSSPLEDGYTF
TGTGCCAGCAGCTCACCCCTGGAGGATGGCTACACCTTC
>-|15|TRBJ2-5|TRBV27|once
CASSPGHQDQETQYF
TGTGCCAGCAGCCCGGGACACCAGGACCAAGAGACCCAGTACTTC
>-|11|TRBJ2-1|TRBV30|-
CAWSAYFEQFF
TGTGCCTGGAGTGCCTATTTTGAGCAGTTCTTC
>TRBD1|16|TRBJ2-3|TRBV10-3|-
CAISSYRGLRSDTQYF
TGTGCCATCAGTAGTTACAGGGGGCTTCGGTCAGATACGCAGTATTTT
>TRBD1|14|TRBJ2-7|TRBV19|-
CASAPRQGIYEQYF
TGTGCCAGTGCACCAAGACAGGGTATCTACGAGCAGTACTTC
>TRBD2|14|TRBJ2-5|TRBV9|-
CANSSRDYLETQYF
TGTGCCAACAGCTCCCGGGACTACCTAGAGACCCAGTACTTC
>-|13|TRBJ2-7|TRBV25-1|-
CASSDTGVYEQYF
TGTGCCAGCAGTGACACGGGGGTCTACGAGCAGTACTTC
>TRBD2|16|TRBJ2-2|TRBV27|-
CASSFLLARNTGELFF
TGTGCCAGCAGTTTCTTACTAGCGAGGAACACCGGGGAGCTGTTTTTT
>TRBD1|16|TRBJ2-7|TRBV19|-
CASSVGQGEGTYEQYF
TGTGCCAGTAGTGTTGGACAGGGTGAGGGAACCTACGAGCAGTACTTC
>TRBD2|16|TRBJ2-3|TRBV4-1|-
CASSRAGGWGSDTQYF
TGCGCCAGCAGCCGGGCGGGGGGATGGGGATCAGATACGCAGTATTTT
>TRBD1|15|TRBJ1-6|TRBV5-5|once
CASRPGTGDFSPLHF
TGTGCCAGCAGGCCCGGGACAGGGGATTTTTCACCCCTCCACTTT
>-|13|TRBJ2-2|TRBV7-6|once
CASSFRNTGELFF
TGTGCCAGCAGCTTCCGGAACACCGGGGAGCTGTTTTTT